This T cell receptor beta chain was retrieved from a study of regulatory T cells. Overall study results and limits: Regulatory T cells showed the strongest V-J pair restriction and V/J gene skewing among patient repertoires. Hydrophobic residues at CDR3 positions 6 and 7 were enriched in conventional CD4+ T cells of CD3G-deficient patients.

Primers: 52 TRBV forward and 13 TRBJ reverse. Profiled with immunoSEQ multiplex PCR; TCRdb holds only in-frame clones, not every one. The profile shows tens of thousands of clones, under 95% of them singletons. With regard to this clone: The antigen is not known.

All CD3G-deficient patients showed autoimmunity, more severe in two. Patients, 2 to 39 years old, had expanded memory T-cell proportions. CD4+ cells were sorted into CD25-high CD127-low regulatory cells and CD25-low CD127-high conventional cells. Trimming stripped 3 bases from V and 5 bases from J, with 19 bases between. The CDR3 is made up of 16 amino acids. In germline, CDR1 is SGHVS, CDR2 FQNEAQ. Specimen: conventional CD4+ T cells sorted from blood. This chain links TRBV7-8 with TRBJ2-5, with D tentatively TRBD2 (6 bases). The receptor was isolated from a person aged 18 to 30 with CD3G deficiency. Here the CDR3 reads CASSLREGRAGETQYF. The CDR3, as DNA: TGTGCCAGCAGCTTGAGAGAGGGCCGGGCGGGGGAGACCCAGTACTTC.